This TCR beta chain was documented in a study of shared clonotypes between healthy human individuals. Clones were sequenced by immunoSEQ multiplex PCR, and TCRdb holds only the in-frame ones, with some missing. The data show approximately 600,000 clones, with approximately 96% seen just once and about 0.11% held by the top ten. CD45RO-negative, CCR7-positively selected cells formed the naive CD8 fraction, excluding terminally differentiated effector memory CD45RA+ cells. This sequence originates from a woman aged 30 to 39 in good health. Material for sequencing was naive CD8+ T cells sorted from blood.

The CDR3 nucleotides read TGTGCCAGCAGCCAGGGCGGGACAGGGGGCGCGGGTGGCTACACCTTC. This sequence encodes CASSQGGTGGAGGYTF. The chain joins TRBV9 to TRBJ1-2; 12 bases agree with TRBD1. Germline V gene data show CDR1 as SGDLS and CDR2 as YYNGEE. J lost 7 bases, V lost 4 bases, and 11 bases had no gene match. The CDR3 runs to 16 residues.